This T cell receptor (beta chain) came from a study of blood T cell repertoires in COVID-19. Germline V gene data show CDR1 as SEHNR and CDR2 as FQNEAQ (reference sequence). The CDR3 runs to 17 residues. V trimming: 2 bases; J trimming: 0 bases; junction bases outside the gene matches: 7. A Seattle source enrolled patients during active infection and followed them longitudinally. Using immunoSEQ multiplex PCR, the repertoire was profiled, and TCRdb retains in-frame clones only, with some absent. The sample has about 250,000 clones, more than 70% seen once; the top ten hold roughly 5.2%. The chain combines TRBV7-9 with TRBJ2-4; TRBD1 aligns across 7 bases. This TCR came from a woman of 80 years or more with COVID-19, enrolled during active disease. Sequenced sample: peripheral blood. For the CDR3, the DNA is TGTGCCAGCAGCTTATTGGGGACAGCGCTAGCCAAAAACATTCAGTACTTC. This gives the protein CASSLLGTALAKNIQYF.